These T cell receptor beta chains were read from a single sample in a study of T cells in Graves' hyperthyroidism and ophthalmopathy. A single record per CDR3 protein comes from TCRdb applying MiXCR to the multiplex PCR reads. The table records approximately 640,000 distinct CDR3 sequences, approximately 15% of them present only once. The material sequenced was blood. These TCRs come from a man aged 50 to 60 with Graves' hyperthyroidism. Both conserved end residues are part of each CDR3. A D gene is named only where the DNA matches it firmly. Some rows have no size entry. The others give once, few or many, or a class for an expanded clone.

J gene | V gene | clone size | D gene | CDR3 DNA | CDR3 protein
TRBJ2-5 | TRBV5-1 | few | . | TGCGCCAGCAGCTCTACGCTTACCGAACGACTGGGGGTAGCAGAGACCCAGTACTTC | CASSSTLTERLGVAETQYF
TRBJ2-3 | TRBV14 | many | TRBD2 | TGTGCCAGCAGCCACCGACTAGCGCAAAGCACAGATACGCAGTATTTT | CASSHRLAQSTDTQYF
TRBJ1-3 | TRBV11-2 | . | TRBD1 | TGTGCCAGCAGCTCAGGGACAGGCGCCTCTGGAAACACCATATATTTT | CASSSGTGASGNTIYF
TRBJ1-1 | TRBV7-9 | many | TRBD1 | TGTGCCAGCAGCGCTCTACAGGGGACGGACACTGAAGCTTTCTTT | CASSALQGTDTEAFF
TRBJ2-1 | TRBV2 | many | . | TGTGCCAGCAGTGATACCAGGAGGGAGAATGAGCAGTTCTTC | CASSDTRRENEQFF
TRBJ1-1 | TRBV25-1 | many | . | TGTGCCAGCAGTGAATCCGGGATGAACACTGAAGCTTTCTTT | CASSESGMNTEAFF
TRBJ2-7 | TRBV13 | many | . | TGTGCCAGCAGCTTAGAAGGGGTCCCCTACGAGCAGTACTTC | CASSLEGVPYEQYF
TRBJ2-7 | TRBV5-4 | . | . | TGTGCCAGCAGCTTGGGAGGCCAGAACACCTACGAGCAGTACTTC | CASSLGGQNTYEQYF
TRBJ1-3 | TRBV12-3/TRBV12-4 | few | . | TGTGCCAGCAGTTTTAGCAACTCTGGAAACACCATATATTTT | CASSFSNSGNTIYF
TRBJ1-1 | TRBV10-3 | . | . | TGTGCCATCAGTCAAACATGGGTGAACACTGAAGCTTTCTTT | CAISQTWVNTEAFF
TRBJ2-7 | TRBV30 | many | TRBD2 | TGTGCCTGGAGCCCTAGCGGCTACGAGCAGTACTTC | CAWSPSGYEQYF
TRBJ1-2 | TRBV3-1 | . | . | TGTGCCAGCAGCCAAGATCGGGTAGGCTATGGCTACACCTTC | CASSQDRVGYGYTF
TRBJ1-5 | TRBV3-1 | many | . | TGTGCCAGCAGCCAAGGAAGGGAACAGCCCCAGCATTTT | CASSQGREQPQHF
TRBJ1-5 | TRBV7-2 | few | . | TGTGCCAGCAGCTTAGTGCGGGGCAGGGAAAATCAGCCCCAGCATTTT | CASSLVRGRENQPQHF
TRBJ2-7 | TRBV10-3 | . | . | TGTGCCATCAGTGAGGCCCTGGAGATGGGTAGCTACGAGCAGTACTTC | CAISEALEMGSYEQYF
TRBJ2-5 | TRBV15 | . | TRBD1 | TGTGCCACCAGCAGAGACACCCGGACAGGCGCCGAGACCCAGTACTTC | CATSRDTRTGAETQYF
TRBJ1-2 | TRBV27 | . | . | TGTGCCAGCAGTTTTAGACAGAATAACTATGGCTACACCTTC | CASSFRQNNYGYTF
TRBJ1-2 | TRBV6-5 | few | TRBD1 | TGTGCCAGCAGTTACCGGGGACAGGGAGTTAACTATGGCTACACCTTC | CASSYRGQGVNYGYTF
TRBJ2-1 | TRBV6-5 | many | TRBD2 | TGTGCCAGCAGTTACTCGGGACTAGCGTTTAGCCCCCCCTACAATGAGCAGTTCTTC | CASSYSGLAFSPPYNEQFF
TRBJ1-1 | TRBV6-1 | many | TRBD1 | TGTGCCAGCAGGGGAACAGGGGGTATCACTGAAGCTTTCTTT | CASRGTGGITEAFF
TRBJ2-7 | TRBV7-9 | many | . | TGTGCCAGCAGCCCGCGGTTACTACGACAAGGAGTCTTTTACGAGCAGTACTTC | CASSPRLLRQGVFYEQYF
TRBJ1-1 | TRBV6-2/TRBV6-3 | few | . | TGTGCCAGCAGCCCCCTGCGAGTTAACACTGAAGCTTTCTTT | CASSPLRVNTEAFF